One and the same sample provided the 14 T cell receptor beta chains below, sequenced in a study of T cell changes during pregnancy in multiple sclerosis. The repertoire was sequenced with immunoSEQ multiplex PCR; TCRdb's copy has only in-frame clones and lacks some. The sample contains roughly 79,000 clones, around 93% of which appear only once. The specimen was peripheral blood, collected in the second trimester of pregnancy. The receptors stem from a female donor in good health, enrolled as a control in a pregnancy study.

The rearrangement joins TRBV18 to TRBJ2-1; a weak D match, TRBD1 (6 bases). Trimming took off 2 bases at V and 3 bases at J, with 17 bases between the two ends. There are 17 residues in the CDR3. In germline, CDR1 is KGHSH, CDR2 LQKENI. CDR3 coding DNA: TGTGCCAGCTCACCAGGGCCCCTGGGGGCTAACTACAATGAGCAGTTCTTC. The encoded protein is CASSPGPLGANYNEQFF.

The rearrangement joins TRBV30 to TRBJ1-1; D might be TRBD1 (5 bases). CDR3 length: 13 residues. CDR1 is GTSNPN, CDR2 SVGIG, per germline (reference sequence). The germline V and J ends were trimmed by 0 bases and 5 bases, with 10 bases remaining between them. The CDR3 nucleotides are TGTGCCTGGAGTGTACGCGGGGGTACTGAAGCTTTCTTT. Translation: CAWSVRGGTEAFF.

The chain is built from TRBV10-1 and TRBJ1-6; the match to TRBD1 covers 11 bases. This CDR3 has 16 residues. J was trimmed by 8 bases and V by 2 bases; bases with no gene match: 5. CDR1 and CDR2 from the germline V gene are WNHNN and SYGVQD (reference sequence). The CDR3 DNA is TGCGCCAGCAGTGAGCCGGGGACAGGGGGGTATTCACCCCTCCACTTT. It specifies CASSEPGTGGYSPLHF.

This rearrangement joins TRBV5-5 to TRBJ1-6; possible D gene TRBD1, 5 bases. The CDR3 length is 15 residues. Germline V gene sequence: CDR1 SGHKS, CDR2 YYEKEE (reference sequence). Trimming pared 0 bases from V and 10 bases from J, leaving 14 bases between. CDR3 protein: CASSLEAGPYSPLHF. CDR3 nucleotide sequence: TGTGCCAGCAGCTTGGAGGCGGGACCCTACTCACCCCTCCACTTT.

This rearrangement joins TRBV5-6 to TRBJ2-1, with TRBD1 as a possible D gene (5 bases). Trimming left V 4 bases short and J 0 bases short, with 11 bases between. Germline V gene sequence: CDR1 SGHDT, CDR2 YYEEEE. The CDR3 is made up of 15 amino acids. CDR3 sequence (DNA): TGTGCCAGCAGCCGAGTACAGGCCTCCTACAATGAGCAGTTCTTC. Its protein product is CASSRVQASYNEQFF.

The V gene is TRBV30, the J gene TRBJ1-4, with a possible D match to TRBD1 (5 bases). Trimming took off 4 bases at V and 7 bases at J, with 19 bases between the two ends. CDR3 size: 15 residues. Germline V gene lookup returns CDR1 GTSNPN and CDR2 SVGIG (reference sequence). DNA of the CDR3: TGTGCCTGGACCGCGAAGACAGCCGGTCGTGAAAAACTGTTTTTT. This encodes CAWTAKTAGREKLFF.

V is TRBV19 and J is TRBJ2-2, with TRBD1 matching over 7 bases. CDR3 length: 14 amino acids. Trimming removed 2 bases from V and 6 bases from J; junction bases left unmatched: 3. Germline V gene data show CDR1 as LNHDA and CDR2 as SQIVND (reference sequence). In DNA form, the CDR3 reads TGTGCCAGTAGTATATCCCAGGGGGCCGGGGAGCTGTTTTTT. Protein sequence: CASSISQGAGELFF. The entire variable domain, with the rest obtained from reference TRBV19 and TRBJ2-2, is as follows: DGGITQSPKYLFRKEGQNVTLSCEQNLNHDAMYWYRQDPGQGLRLIYYSQIVNDFQKGDIAEGYSVSREKKESFPLTVTSAQKNPTAFYLCASSISQGAGELFFGEGSRLTVL.

The V gene is TRBV19, the J gene TRBJ2-1; D is unresolved. Trimming stripped 3 bases from V and 7 bases from J, with 13 bases between. Germline lookup yields CDR1 LNHDA and CDR2 SQIVND (reference sequence). The CDR3 totals 14 residues. The CDR3 DNA follows: TGTGCCAGTAGTATTAGGCTAGGATTGAATGAGCAGTTCTTC. Amino acid sequence: CASSIRLGLNEQFF.

The rearrangement links TRBV6-6 to TRBJ2-3, with 10 positions matching TRBD1. The CDR3 covers 16 residues. Unmatched junction bases numbered 9, after V lost 5 bases and J lost 4 bases. CDR1 is MNHNY, CDR2 SVGAGI, per germline (reference sequence). The CDR3 reads CASSPGTGVWADTQYF. The CDR3 DNA reads TGTGCCAGCAGTCCCGGGACAGGGGTCTGGGCAGATACGCAGTATTTT.

The genes are TRBV15 and TRBJ2-2; no reliable D call. Germline values: CDR1 LNHNV, CDR2 YYDKDF (reference sequence). The V end was cut by 4 bases, the J end by 3 bases, with 9 bases between. The CDR3 has 14 residues. CDR3 protein: CATSTTAHTGELFF. The CDR3 coding sequence is TGTGCCACCAGCACTACAGCTCACACCGGGGAGCTGTTTTTT.

The rearrangement uses TRBV5-4 and TRBJ2-5; 14 bases line up with TRBD2. The ends lost 4 bases at V and 7 bases at J; junction bases unmatched: 6. Per the germline V gene, CDR1 is SGHNT and CDR2 is YYREEE (reference sequence). CDR3 size: 15 residues. The CDR3 coding sequence is TGTGCCAGCAGCCCCGGGACTAGCGGGGGAGTGACCCAGTACTTC. Amino acid sequence: CASSPGTSGGVTQYF.

The chain recombines TRBV5-4 with TRBJ2-1; D is uncertain. Trimming took off 1 base at V and 8 bases at J, with 10 bases between the two ends. Germline CDR1 reads SGHNT; CDR2 reads YYREEE (reference sequence). The CDR3 loop spans 13 amino acids. The chain's CDR3 is CASSLQDMDEQFF. Written as DNA, the CDR3 is TGTGCCAGCAGCTTGCAGGATATGGATGAGCAGTTCTTC.

The chain combines TRBV5-1 with TRBJ1-6; no firm D call. V lost 0 bases and J lost 7, with 14 bases in between. The CDR3 spans 16 residues. CDR1 and CDR2 (germline): SGHRS, YFSETQ. The CDR3 sequence is CASSLDPGYGNSPLHF. In DNA, the CDR3 is TGCGCCAGCAGCTTGGATCCGGGGTACGGCAATTCACCCCTCCACTTT.

The V call is TRBV10-3, the J call TRBJ1-3; 7 nucleotides match TRBD1. V trimming: 4 bases; J trimming: 4 bases; junction bases outside the gene matches: 1. Germline V gene sequence: CDR1 ENHRY, CDR2 SYGVKD. The CDR3 totals 13 residues. CDR3 protein: CAISADRGNTIYF. The CDR3 nucleotides read TGTGCCATCAGTGCGGACAGGGGAAACACCATATATTTT.